The 24 T cell receptor beta chains listed next were all sequenced from one sample in a study of B cell selection in AIRE deficiency (dated by TCRdb to between 2017 and 2020). To prepare the library, the immunoSEQ multiplex PCR assay was applied. TCRdb took over this immuneACCESS table, retaining in-frame rearrangements with V and J assigned. Such tables are incomplete; in checked studies, under half of the missing clones stem from an unresolved V gene, and the remainder is unexplained. Present in this sample are about 18,000 clones, about 92% of which were seen just once. 0.75% to 0.9% of the sample belongs to the ten largest clones. For sorting, regulatory T cells were defined as CD4+CD25hiCD127low/negative cells. Sequencing was done on a sample of CD4+CD25+ Tregs sorted from PBMCs. The receptors here all came from a human donor in good health.

This clone was detected once. The chain couples TRBV5-1 to TRBJ2-2; D gene unclear. V was pared by 0 bases and J by 7 bases, with 16 bases between. The CDR3 length is 16 residues. Germline V lookup: CDR1 SGHRS, CDR2 YFSETQ. For the CDR3, the DNA is TGCGCCAGCAGCTTGGGATCGGCAGCCCCGGGCGGGGAGCTGTTTTTT. This translates into CASSLGSAAPGGELFF.

V usage is TRBV5-6 and J usage is TRBJ2-2; D possibly corresponds to TRBD2 (5 bases). The CDR3 runs to 14 residues. With 0 bases removed from V and 4 bases from J, the gap between germline ends came to 7 bases. CDR1 and CDR2 from the germline V gene are SGHDT and YYEEEE. The CDR3 nucleotides read TGTGCCAGCAGCTTGGGACGGGGCACCGGGGAGCTGTTTTTT. Protein sequence: CASSLGRGTGELFF. Drawing the rest from reference TRBV5-6 and TRBJ2-2, the complete variable domain is DAGVTQSPTHLIKTRGQQVTLRCSPKSGHDTVSWYQQALGQGPQFIFQYYEEEERQRGNFPDRFSGHQFPNYSSELNVNALLLGDSALYLCASSLGRGTGELFFGEGSRLTVL.

V gene TRBV2 combines with J gene TRBJ2-7, with 9 bases matching TRBD1. Germline-derived CDR1 and CDR2 are SNHLY and FYNNEI. V was clipped by 11 bases and J by 3 bases; unmatched bases: 17. The CDR3 totals 16 residues. In nucleotides, the CDR3 is TGTGCCGAGCCGAGGGACAGGGAAAACTTTCTCTACGAGCAGTACTTC. It is translated as CAEPRDRENFLYEQYF.

The rearrangement joins TRBV5-1 to TRBJ1-2; TRBD1 might be the D (6 bases). Germline V CDR1 and CDR2: SGHRS, YFSETQ. This CDR3 region has 18 residues. With 1 base removed from V and 6 bases from J, the gap between germline ends came to 25 bases. This CDR3 is CASSLWEGYREGGDGYTF. Written as DNA, the CDR3 is TGCGCCAGCAGCTTGTGGGAAGGGTACAGGGAAGGAGGTGATGGCTACACCTTC.

The chain joins TRBV29-1 to TRBJ2-5; no definite D call. This CDR3 is built from 11 residues. The V and J ends lost 7 bases and 1 base respectively, with 7 bases between them. CDR1 and CDR2 from the germline V gene are SQVTM and ANQGSEA. The CDR3 loop is CSGAVQETQYF. CDR3 DNA: TGCAGCGGCGCGGTCCAAGAGACCCAGTACTTC.

The chain joins TRBV1 to TRBJ1-5. TRBV1 is reported as a pseudogene. The CDR3 consists of 19 residues. In nucleotides, the CDR3 is TGCACCAGCAGCCAAGATTCCTCAGGGGAGGGGGATAGCAATCAGCCCCAGCATTTT. Encoded protein: CTSSQDSSGEGDSNQPQHF.

This clone was detected once. This chain links TRBV28 with TRBJ1-4, with a tentative D call TRBD1 (6 bases). The V end was cut by 2 bases, the J end by 7 bases, with 11 bases between. Germline V CDR1 and CDR2: MDHEN, SYDVKM. This CDR3 comprises 14 residues. CDR3 DNA: TGTGCCAGCAGTTTACAGGGGATCGCTGAAAAACTGTTTTTT. Translation gives CASSLQGIAEKLFF.

This clone came up once. CDR3 nucleotides: TGTGCCAGCAGCCTAGGGGGCCGGGCCTCCCTGGGGGAGCAGTTCTTC. Translated, it gives CASSLGGRASLGEQFF. V and J are TRBV11-2 and TRBJ2-1; 7 positions agree with TRBD1. With V trimmed by 5 bases and J by 10 bases, 17 bases remained unmatched. The germline gives CDR1 SGHAT, CDR2 FQNNGV. This CDR3 is built from 16 residues.

V gene TRBV6-1 combines with J gene TRBJ2-1, with unresolved D. The CDR3 consists of 12 residues. Germline assignment: CDR1 MNHNS and CDR2 SASEGT. V was shortened by 6 bases and J by 12 bases, with 15 bases between the two germline ends. The DNA for the CDR3 is TGTGCCAGCAGGTACCTGCGCCAAGGGCAGTTCTTC. This codes for CASRYLRQGQFF.

For the CDR3, the DNA is TGCGCCAGCAGCCAAGAGGCGGCCAGGACCGGGGAGCTGTTTTTT. It specifies CASSQEAARTGELFF. This chain joins TRBV4-1 and TRBJ2-2; D not resolved. The V and J ends lost 0 bases and 5 bases respectively, with 10 bases between them. The germline gives CDR1 MGHRA, CDR2 YSYEKL. The CDR3 runs 15 residues.

This chain connects TRBV19 to TRBJ1-1; D gene ambiguous. The CDR3 covers 14 residues. Trimming stripped 6 bases from V and 6 bases from J, with 17 bases between. Germline CDR1 LNHDA, CDR2 SQIVND (reference sequence). CDR3 nucleotides: TGTGCCAGTAGCCCCTATGCCGGGGAAGCTGAAGCTTTCTTT. Protein product: CASSPYAGEAEAFF.

The V gene is TRBV4-2, the J gene TRBJ2-3, with 8 bases identical to TRBD2. Germline-derived CDR1 and CDR2 are LGHNA and YNFKEQ. The CDR3 has 17 amino acids. J lost 3 bases, V lost 1 base, and 9 bases had no gene match. CDR3 sequence: CASSQAVSGRGTDTQYF. DNA of the CDR3: TGTGCCAGCAGCCAAGCTGTCAGCGGGAGAGGAACAGATACGCAGTATTTT.

This sequence joins TRBV7-2 and TRBJ2-1; TRBD2 aligns across 8 bases. The CDR3 extends over 12 amino acids. V lost 5 bases, J lost 9 bases, and 3 bases stayed unmatched. Germline assignment: CDR1 SGHTA and CDR2 FQGNSA. The CDR3 nucleotides are TGTGCCAGCAGCCGTAGCGGGATTGAGCAGTTCTTC. This codes for CASSRSGIEQFF.

The genes are TRBV2 and TRBJ2-7; D not certain. V lost 6 bases to trimming and J lost 3 bases, with 12 bases between them. Per the germline V gene, CDR1 is SNHLY and CDR2 is FYNNEI. The CDR3 loop spans 13 amino acids. The CDR3 sequence: CASSTIGGYEQYF. For the CDR3, the DNA is TGTGCCAGCAGCACCATCGGCGGCTACGAGCAGTACTTC.

The rearrangement links TRBV9 to TRBJ1-2; 7 bases are shared with TRBD1. The CDR3 runs to 14 residues. Germline CDR1 reads SGDLS; CDR2 reads YYNGEE. With V trimmed by 2 bases and J by 7 bases, 8 bases remained unmatched. CDR3 protein: CASSVSPGTAGYTF. CDR3 sequence (DNA): TGTGCCAGCAGCGTTAGTCCCGGGACAGCTGGCTACACCTTC.

The rearrangement uses TRBV6-6 and TRBJ2-7; D possibly corresponds to TRBD2 (6 bases). Trimming stripped 6 bases from V and 5 bases from J, with 17 bases between. Germline assignment: CDR1 MNHNY and CDR2 SVGAGI (reference sequence). The CDR3 covers 14 residues. The DNA for the CDR3 is TGTGCCAGCAGCTCGCCGGGACTTCGGGACGAGCAGTACTTC. Translated: CASSSPGLRDEQYF.

The chain is built from TRBV7-2 and TRBJ1-2, with TRBD1 as a possible D gene (5 bases). The CDR3 length is 15 residues. Trimming stripped 0 bases from V and 7 bases from J, with 15 bases between. Germline CDR1 and CDR2: SGHTA and FQGNSA. In DNA, the CDR3 is TGTGCCAGCAGCTTAGCGGGGGAGGTGCCGAGTGGCTACACCTTC. This encodes CASSLAGEVPSGYTF.

The chain employs TRBV7-2 and TRBJ2-5; 13 positions match TRBD2. V was clipped by 4 bases and J by 2 bases; unmatched bases: 1. CDR3 length: 15 amino acids. The germline V gene has CDR1 SGHTA and CDR2 FQGNSA. The CDR3 loop is CASSWGLAGQETQYF. For the CDR3, the DNA is TGTGCCAGCAGCTGGGGACTAGCGGGACAAGAGACCCAGTACTTC.

The CDR3 loop reads CASSPPQGSYEQYF. For the CDR3, the DNA is TGTGCCAGCAGTCCCCCCCAGGGCTCCTACGAGCAGTACTTC. This chain links TRBV2 with TRBJ2-7, with D possibly matching TRBD1 (5 bases). The germline CDR1 and CDR2 sequences are SNHLY and FYNNEI. V shed 5 bases and J shed 0 bases, with 11 bases lying between them. CDR3 length equals 14 residues.

The V and J genes are TRBV2 and TRBJ2-7, with 7 bases lining up with TRBD1. This CDR3 comprises 14 residues. Per germline, CDR1 SNHLY and CDR2 FYNNEI. V lost 6 bases to trimming and J lost 2 bases; unmatched junction nucleotides: 7. CDR3 sequence reads: CASRPRTGTYEQYF. In nucleotides, the CDR3 is TGTGCCAGCAGGCCCAGGACAGGAACCTACGAGCAGTACTTC.

The V and J genes are TRBV29-1 and TRBJ2-5, with D possibly matching TRBD2 (5 bases). The length of the CDR3 is 13 residues. The V end was cut by 4 bases, the J end by 2 bases, with 11 bases between. Germline V gene sequence: CDR1 SQVTM, CDR2 ANQGSEA. CDR3 coding DNA: TGCAGCGTTGGAGGGCTAGATCAAGAGACCCAGTACTTC. This gives the protein CSVGGLDQETQYF.

CDR3 sequence (DNA): TGTGCCAGCAGCGTAATCCCAGCGGGGAAGTCGAACACCGGGGAGCTGTTTTTT. Translated: CASSVIPAGKSNTGELFF. The V gene is TRBV9, the J gene TRBJ2-2; TRBD2 matches at 7 bases. Germline V CDR1 and CDR2: SGDLS, YYNGEE. There are 18 residues in the CDR3. The ends lost 1 base at V and 0 bases at J; junction bases unmatched: 9.

This clone was detected once. The chain joins TRBV11-2 to TRBJ2-7; tentative D call: TRBD2 (5 bases). Germline V gene data show CDR1 as SGHAT and CDR2 as FQNNGV. There are 16 residues in the CDR3. V was cut by 3 bases and J by 0 bases, with 15 bases left in between. CDR3 in amino acids: CASSFTDYRSSYEQYF. The CDR3 DNA reads as TGTGCCAGCAGCTTTACTGACTACCGGAGCTCCTACGAGCAGTACTTC.

V usage is TRBV6-6 and J usage is TRBJ1-5; a possible D gene is TRBD1 (5 bases). The CDR3 is 14 amino acids. Germline CDR1 is MNHNY and CDR2 is SVGAGI (reference sequence). V shed 4 bases and J shed 7 bases, with 14 bases lying between them. The CDR3 region is CASSLRGEEQPQHF. The CDR3 DNA reads as TGTGCCAGCAGTTTAAGGGGTGAGGAACAGCCCCAGCATTTT.